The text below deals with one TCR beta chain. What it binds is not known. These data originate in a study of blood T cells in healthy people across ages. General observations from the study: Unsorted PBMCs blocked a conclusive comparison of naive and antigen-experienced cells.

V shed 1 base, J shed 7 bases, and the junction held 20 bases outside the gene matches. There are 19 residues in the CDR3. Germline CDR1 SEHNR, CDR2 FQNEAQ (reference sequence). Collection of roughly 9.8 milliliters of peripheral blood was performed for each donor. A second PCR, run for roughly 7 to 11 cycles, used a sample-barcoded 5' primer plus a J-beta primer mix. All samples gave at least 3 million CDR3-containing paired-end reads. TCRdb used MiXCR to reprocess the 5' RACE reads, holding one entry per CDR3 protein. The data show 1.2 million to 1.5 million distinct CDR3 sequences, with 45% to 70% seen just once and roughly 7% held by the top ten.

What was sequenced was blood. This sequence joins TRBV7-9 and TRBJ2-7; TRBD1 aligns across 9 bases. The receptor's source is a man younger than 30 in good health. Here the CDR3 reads CASSLVPGTGRLSYGEQYF. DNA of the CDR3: TGTGCCAGCAGCTTAGTCCCAGGGACAGGGAGACTATCCTATGGGGAGCAGTACTTC. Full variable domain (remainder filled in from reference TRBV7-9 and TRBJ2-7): DTGVSQNPRHKITKRGQNVTFRCDPISEHNRLYWYRQTLGQGPEFLTYFQNEAQLEKSRLLSDRFSAERPKGSFSTLEIQRTEQGDSAMYLCASSLVPGTGRLSYGEQYFGPGTRLTVT.